These 14 T cell receptor beta chains share one sample of origin, sequenced in a study of blood T cell repertoires in COVID-19. Method: immunoSEQ multiplex PCR; TCRdb's copy keeps in-frame clones and lacks some. The sample lists over 150,000 clones, roughly 84% occurring once. Sequencing was performed on peripheral blood. The receptors derive from a man aged 45-65 years with COVID-19, enrolled during active disease.

The chain uses TRBV6-5 and TRBJ2-1, with 9 nucleotides matching TRBD2. CDR1 is MNHEY and CDR2 is SVGAGI in the germline V gene. V was clipped by 7 bases and J by 4 bases; unmatched bases: 5. This CDR3 has 14 residues. The CDR3 spells CASMGGLAYNEQFF. The CDR3, as DNA: TGTGCCAGCATGGGGGGACTAGCTTACAATGAGCAGTTCTTC.

This clone appeared once. The J gene is TRBJ1-4, the V gene TRBV7-2; TRBD1 is a possible D gene (6 bases). V was clipped by 2 bases and J by 0 bases, with 7 bases between them. This CDR3 has 15 residues. Per germline, CDR1 SGHTA and CDR2 FQGNSA. CDR3 region: CASSLQGSTNEKLFF. CDR3 DNA sequence: TGTGCCAGCAGCTTACAGGGGTCAACTAATGAAAAACTGTTTTTT.

The chain couples TRBV6-5 to TRBJ2-7, with 14 positions matching TRBD2. The CDR3 is 14 residues long. The germline CDR1 and CDR2 sequences are MNHEY and SVGAGI. V was pared by 10 bases and J by 5 bases, with 7 bases of the junction left unmatched. CDR3: CAISTSGGVDEQYF. The CDR3 nucleotides are TGTGCCATTTCGACTAGCGGGGGGGTCGACGAGCAGTACTTC.

In DNA form, the CDR3 reads TGTGCCAGCAGCAAATTCCCTAGCGGGGGGGCAGATGAGCAGTTCTTC. Its translation is CASSKFPSGGADEQFF. V gene TRBV5-5 combines with J gene TRBJ2-1, with 12 bases identical to TRBD2. The trim removed 4 bases at V and 8 bases at J, leaving 10 bases unmatched. This CDR3 region has 16 residues. The V gene's germline CDR1 is SGHKS and CDR2 YYEKEE (reference sequence). Full variable domain (remainder filled in from reference TRBV5-5 and TRBJ2-1): DAGVTQSPTHLIKTRGQQVTLRCSPISGHKSVSWYQQVLGQGPQFIFQYYEKEERGRGNFPDRFSARQFPNYSSELNVNALLLGDSALYLCASSKFPSGGADEQFFGPGTRLTVL.

This chain links TRBV18 with TRBJ1-1; 8 bases fit TRBD1. Looked up from germline, CDR1 is KGHSH and CDR2 is LQKENI. This CDR3 is 16 amino acids long. V shed 3 bases, J shed 7 bases, and the junction held 13 bases outside the gene matches. CDR3 bases: TGTGCCAGCTCACCTCTAGGACAGGGTGGGGACAGTGAAGCTTTCTTT. Protein sequence: CASSPLGQGGDSEAFF.

This chain uses TRBV10-3 with TRBJ2-2; 11 bases fit TRBD2. Trimming at V came to 4 bases and at J to 0 bases, leaving 1 base not matched to a gene. CDR3 size: 16 residues. Germline V CDR1 and CDR2: ENHRY, SYGVKD. The CDR3, as DNA: TGTGCCATCAGTGGTAGCGGGAGGGCGAACACCGGGGAGCTGTTTTTT. Translating gives CAISGSGRANTGELFF.

This chain connects TRBV7-2 to TRBJ2-1; D possibly corresponds to TRBD2 (6 bases). The germline V and J ends were trimmed by 5 bases and 8 bases, with 13 bases remaining between them. CDR3 length: 13 residues. Germline V gives CDR1 SGHTA, CDR2 FQGNSA. CDR3: CASSHPRGDEQFF. For the CDR3, the DNA is TGTGCCAGCAGCCATCCCCGCGGGGATGAGCAGTTCTTC. The variable domain in full, completed from reference TRBV7-2 and TRBJ2-1, reads GAGVSQSPSNKVTEKGKDVELRCDPISGHTALYWYRQSLGQGLEFLIYFQGNSAPDKSGLPSDRFSAERTGGSVSTLTIQRTQQEDSAVYLCASSHPRGDEQFFGPGTRLTVL.

This clone was picked up a small number of times. The DNA of the CDR3 is TGTGCCAGCAGCCCCTATTCGGGGGGGAGTCTCGAGCAGTACTTC. It translates to CASSPYSGGSLEQYF. The rearrangement links TRBV6-5 to TRBJ2-7; 8 bases align to TRBD2. In germline, CDR1 is MNHEY, CDR2 SVGAGI. Trimming removed 6 bases from V and 6 bases from J; junction bases left unmatched: 13. CDR3 length: 15 amino acids.

The chain employs TRBV5-1 and TRBJ2-3, with a possible D match to TRBD2 (6 bases). The germline CDR1 and CDR2 sequences are SGHRS and YFSETQ. V shed 3 bases and J shed 1 base, with 12 bases lying between them. The CDR3 length is 15 residues. In DNA form, the CDR3 reads TGCGCCAGCAGCTGGACGGGGGAGGGCACAGATACGCAGTATTTT. This translates into CASSWTGEGTDTQYF.

The gene calls are TRBV28 and TRBJ1-4, with 8 bases aligning to TRBD1. From germline, CDR1 is MDHEN and CDR2 SYDVKM. The CDR3 extends over 14 amino acids. J lost 7 bases, V lost 7 bases, and 8 bases had no gene match. The CDR3 nucleotides are TGTGCCAGCAACAGTGGACAGGGCGGTGAAAAACTGTTTTTT. It codes for CASNSGQGGEKLFF.

V and J are TRBV2 and TRBJ2-7; 11 positions match TRBD2. CDR1 and CDR2 from the germline V gene are SNHLY and FYNNEI. The CDR3 loop spans 17 amino acids. Trimming cost V 8 bases and J 0 bases; bases outside gene matches: 12. The DNA for the CDR3 is TGTGCCAGCCGGGGACTAGCGGCCCCACAGATCTCCTACGAGCAGTACTTC. This encodes CASRGLAAPQISYEQYF.

This clone was observed a single time. The gene calls are TRBV7-7 and TRBJ2-3; D possibly corresponds to TRBD2 (6 bases). V lost 6 bases, J lost 2 bases, and 15 bases lay in between. Germline V gives CDR1 SSHAT, CDR2 FNYEAQ (reference sequence). CDR3 size: 15 residues. CDR3 loop: CASSSGGGNTDTQYF. In DNA, the CDR3 is TGTGCCAGCAGTTCAGGTGGGGGGAACACAGATACGCAGTATTTT.

The chain employs TRBV28 and TRBJ2-7; D is perhaps TRBD1 (5 bases). The CDR3 has 18 amino acids. The V end was cut by 2 bases, the J end by 2 bases, with 22 bases between. Germline CDR1 MDHEN, CDR2 SYDVKM. As DNA, the CDR3 is TGTGCCAGCAGTTTAAGATTCGCCATTTCCAGGACAACCTACGAGCAGTACTTC. Its translation is CASSLRFAISRTTYEQYF.

This clone was seen a few times. CDR3 bases: TGCGCCAGCAGCCCCCGGGACACCTCTCGGCAGCCCCAGCATTTT. This gives the protein CASSPRDTSRQPQHF. The chain recombines TRBV4-3 with TRBJ1-5, with D possibly TRBD1 on 6 matching bases. V was clipped by 4 bases and J by 7 bases, with 17 bases between them. The germline gives CDR1 LGHNA, CDR2 YSLEER. CDR3 size: 15 residues.